This is a list of T cell receptor beta chains from one sample in a study of T cell responses to AZD1222 COVID-19 vaccine. Method: immunoSEQ multiplex PCR; TCRdb's copy keeps in-frame clones and lacks some. The sample includes about 130,000 clones, roughly 85% of them seen just once. This material consisted of peripheral blood, taken on day 0 of AZD1222 vaccination. The origin of the receptors is an adult in good health. Both conserved end residues are trimmed from each CDR3. The order of the fields is V gene, D gene, J gene, CDR3 protein. D genes are given only for firm matches.

>TRBV11-3|TRBD1|TRBJ1-2
ASSLVGTGSPSYGYT
>TRBV29-1|.|TRBJ1-4
SVELGGEKLF
>TRBV7-2|.|TRBJ2-4
ASSFTKAKNIQY
>TRBV7-3|TRBD2|TRBJ2-3
ASSAGGNTDTQY
>TRBV5-1|.|TRBJ1-4
ASRRDSTNEKLF
>TRBV30|.|TRBJ1-5
AWSGGVMSNQPQH
>TRBV19|TRBD2|TRBJ2-1
ASSIATGTSGKNEQF
>TRBV18|TRBD1|TRBJ2-7
ASSRADRGYEQY
>TRBV14|.|TRBJ1-2
ASSQATYPSGYT
>TRBV4-3|TRBD2|TRBJ2-3
ASSQDGVLAEDSTDTQY
>TRBV19|TRBD2|TRBJ2-3
ASSSSGYTDTQY
>TRBV5-3|.|TRBJ1-1
ARSGYGRRTEAF
>TRBV11-2|.|TRBJ1-2
ASSLVDRGYT
>TRBV24-1|.|TRBJ1-3
ATSDPGISGNTIY
>TRBV9|.|TRBJ2-5
ASSVGVAETQY
>TRBV19|.|TRBJ1-2
ASSIDPTRPNYGYT
>TRBV4-1|TRBD1|TRBJ1-6
ASSARQGSYNSPLH
>TRBV5-6|.|TRBJ1-4
ASSLRDSHLKLF
>TRBV12-3/TRBV12-4|.|TRBJ1-1
ASEEGEGTEAF
>TRBV27|TRBD1|TRBJ2-7
ASSRDRGVNEQY
>TRBV20-1|.|TRBJ1-2
SASGGTGLYGYT
>TRBV4-2|.|TRBJ1-6
ASSQGGGGSSYNSPLH
>TRBV24-1|.|TRBJ1-1
ATSDLTDSEAF
>TRBV30|TRBD1|TRBJ1-6
AWGTGRGSPLH
>TRBV30|TRBD1|TRBJ1-2
AWQQGLNYGYT
>TRBV5-1|.|TRBJ2-7
ASSFHGEQY
>TRBV14|TRBD1|TRBJ1-1
ASSPTGGRTEAF
>TRBV7-9|.|TRBJ2-7
ASSYGAPPYEQY
>TRBV6-5|TRBD2|TRBJ2-3
ASSFVAGPTDTQY
>TRBV5-6|.|TRBJ2-7
ASSLGRAGSKLHEQY
>TRBV5-4|.|TRBJ1-1
ASSSPGGPGAF
>TRBV5-1|TRBD1|TRBJ1-5
ASSSTGEQPQH
>TRBV5-5|.|TRBJ2-5
ASSLGTRMGETQY
>TRBV2|.|TRBJ1-3
ASRNGARVSGNTIY